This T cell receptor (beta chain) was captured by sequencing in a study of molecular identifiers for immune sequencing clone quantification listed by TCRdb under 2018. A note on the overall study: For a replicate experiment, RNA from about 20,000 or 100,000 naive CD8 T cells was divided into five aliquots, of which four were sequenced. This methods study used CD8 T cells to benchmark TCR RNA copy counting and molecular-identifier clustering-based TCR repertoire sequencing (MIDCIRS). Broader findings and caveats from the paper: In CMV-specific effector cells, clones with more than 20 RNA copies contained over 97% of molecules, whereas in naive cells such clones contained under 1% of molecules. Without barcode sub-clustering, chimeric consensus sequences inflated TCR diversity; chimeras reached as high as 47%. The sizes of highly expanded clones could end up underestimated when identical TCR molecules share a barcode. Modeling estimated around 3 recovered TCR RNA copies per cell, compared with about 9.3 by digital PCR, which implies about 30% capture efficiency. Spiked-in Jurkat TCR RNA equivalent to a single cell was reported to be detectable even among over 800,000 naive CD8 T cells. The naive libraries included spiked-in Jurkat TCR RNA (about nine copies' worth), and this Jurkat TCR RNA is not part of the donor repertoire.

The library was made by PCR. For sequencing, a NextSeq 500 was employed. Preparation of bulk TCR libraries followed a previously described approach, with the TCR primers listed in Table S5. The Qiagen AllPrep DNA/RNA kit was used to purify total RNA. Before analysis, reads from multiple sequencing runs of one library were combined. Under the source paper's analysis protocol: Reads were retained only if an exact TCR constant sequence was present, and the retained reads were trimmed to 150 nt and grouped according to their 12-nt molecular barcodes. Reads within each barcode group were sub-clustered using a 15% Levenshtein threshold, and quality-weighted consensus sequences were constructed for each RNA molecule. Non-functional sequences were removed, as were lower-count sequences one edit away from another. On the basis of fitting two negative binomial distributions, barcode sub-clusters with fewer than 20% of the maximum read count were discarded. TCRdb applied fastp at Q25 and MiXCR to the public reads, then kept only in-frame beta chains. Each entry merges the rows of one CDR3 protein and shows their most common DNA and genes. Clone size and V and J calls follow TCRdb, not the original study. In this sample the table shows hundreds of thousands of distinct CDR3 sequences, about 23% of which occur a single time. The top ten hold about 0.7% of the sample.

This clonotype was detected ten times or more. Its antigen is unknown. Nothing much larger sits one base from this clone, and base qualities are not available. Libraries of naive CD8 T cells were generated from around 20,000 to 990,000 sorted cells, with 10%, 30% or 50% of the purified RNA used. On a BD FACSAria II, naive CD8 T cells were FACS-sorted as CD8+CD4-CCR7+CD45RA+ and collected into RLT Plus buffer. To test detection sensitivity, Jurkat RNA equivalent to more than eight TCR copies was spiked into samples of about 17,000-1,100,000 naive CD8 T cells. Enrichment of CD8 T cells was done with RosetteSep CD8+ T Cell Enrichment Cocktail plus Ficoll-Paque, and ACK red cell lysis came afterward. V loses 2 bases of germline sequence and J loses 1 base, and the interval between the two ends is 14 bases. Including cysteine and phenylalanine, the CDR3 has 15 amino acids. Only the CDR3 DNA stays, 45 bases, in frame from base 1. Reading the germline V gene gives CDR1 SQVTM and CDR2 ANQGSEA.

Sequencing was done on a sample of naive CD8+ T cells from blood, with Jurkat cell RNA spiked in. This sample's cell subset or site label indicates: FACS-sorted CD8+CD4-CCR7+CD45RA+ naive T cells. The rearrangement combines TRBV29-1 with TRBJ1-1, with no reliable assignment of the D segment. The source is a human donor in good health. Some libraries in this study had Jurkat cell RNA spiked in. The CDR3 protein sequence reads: CSVESYKAANTEAFF. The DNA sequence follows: TGCAGCGTTGAATCTTATAAGGCAGCGAACACTGAAGCTTTCTTT. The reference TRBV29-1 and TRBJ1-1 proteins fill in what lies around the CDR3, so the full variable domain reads SAVISQKPSRDICQRGTSLTIQCQVDSQVTMMFWYRQQPGQSLTLIATANQGSEATYESGFVIDKFPISRPNLTFSTLTVSNMSPEDSSIYLCSVESYKAANTEAFFGQGTRLTVV.